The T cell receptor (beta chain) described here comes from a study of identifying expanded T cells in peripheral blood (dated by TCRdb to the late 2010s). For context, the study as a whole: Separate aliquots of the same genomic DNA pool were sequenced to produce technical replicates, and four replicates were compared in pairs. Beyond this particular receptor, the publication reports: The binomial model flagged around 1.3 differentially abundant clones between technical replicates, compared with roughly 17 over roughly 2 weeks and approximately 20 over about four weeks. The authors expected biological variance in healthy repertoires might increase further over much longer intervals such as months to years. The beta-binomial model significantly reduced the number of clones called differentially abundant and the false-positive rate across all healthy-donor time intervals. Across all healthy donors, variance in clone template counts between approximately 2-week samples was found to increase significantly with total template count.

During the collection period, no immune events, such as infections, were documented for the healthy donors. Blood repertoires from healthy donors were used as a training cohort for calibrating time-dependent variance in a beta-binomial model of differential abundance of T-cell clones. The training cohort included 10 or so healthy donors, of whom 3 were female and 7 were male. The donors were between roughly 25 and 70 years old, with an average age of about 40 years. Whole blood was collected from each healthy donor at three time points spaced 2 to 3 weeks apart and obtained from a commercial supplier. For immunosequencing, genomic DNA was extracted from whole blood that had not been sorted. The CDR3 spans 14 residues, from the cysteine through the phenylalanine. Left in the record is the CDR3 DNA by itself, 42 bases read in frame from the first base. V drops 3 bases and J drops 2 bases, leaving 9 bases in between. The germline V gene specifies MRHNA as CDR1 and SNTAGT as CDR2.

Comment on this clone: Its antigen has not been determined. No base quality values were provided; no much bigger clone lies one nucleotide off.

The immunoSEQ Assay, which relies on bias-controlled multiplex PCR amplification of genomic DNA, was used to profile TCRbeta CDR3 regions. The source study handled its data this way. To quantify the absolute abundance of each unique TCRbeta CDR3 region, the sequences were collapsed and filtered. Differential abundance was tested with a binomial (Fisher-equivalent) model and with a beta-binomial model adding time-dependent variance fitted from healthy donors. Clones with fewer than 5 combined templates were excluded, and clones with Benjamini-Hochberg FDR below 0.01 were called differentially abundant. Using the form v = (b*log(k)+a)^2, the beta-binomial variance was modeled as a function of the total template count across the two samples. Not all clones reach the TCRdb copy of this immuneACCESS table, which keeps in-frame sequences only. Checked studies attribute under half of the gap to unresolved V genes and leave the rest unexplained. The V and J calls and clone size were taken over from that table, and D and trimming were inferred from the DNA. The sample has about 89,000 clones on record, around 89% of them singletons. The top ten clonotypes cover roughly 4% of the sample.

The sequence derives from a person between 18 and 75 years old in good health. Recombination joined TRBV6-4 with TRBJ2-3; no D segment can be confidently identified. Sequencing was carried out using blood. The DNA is TGTGCCAGCAGTGAAGGCAGAGACACAGATACGCAGTATTTT. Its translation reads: CASSEGRDTDTQYF.